The entry below gives a single T cell receptor beta chain sequence along with its context. Antigen: not known. The TCR beta CDR3 regions underwent amplification from RNA transcripts. Second-round multiplex PCR came after a first-round RT-PCR that employed HTBI primers. MiXCR was run by TCRdb on the multiplex PCR reads, yielding one entry per CDR3 protein. The sample lists about 400,000 distinct CDR3 sequences, around 18% occurring once. The sample belongs to a study of Graves' ophthalmopathy and Graves' hyperthyroidism. Study results and limitations: In blood appeared most of the expanded thyroid clonotypes whose frequency exceeded 0.001. A model of 13 signatures distinguished ophthalmopathy from stable hyperthyroidism at approximately 90% sensitivity and around 81% specificity.

Ophthalmopathy donors were characterized by moderate-to-severe activity, CAS of at least 3, NOSPECS of at least 4, and duration under 3 months. PBMCs were isolated by Ficoll-Paque density gradient centrifugation, using more than 8.5 ml of fresh peripheral blood as the starting material. The TCR was taken from a woman aged 18-29 years with Graves' ophthalmopathy. Material: peripheral blood.

DNA for the CDR3: TGTGCCAGCTCGGGACTCAACAGCCCCACTAGCACAGATACGCAGTATTTT. Its translation is CASSGLNSPTSTDTQYF. V usage is TRBV12-3 or TRBV12-4 and J usage is TRBJ2-3, with D tentatively TRBD2 (6 bases). Trimming left V 8 bases short and J 0 bases short, with 21 bases between. The length of the CDR3 is 17 residues.